Listed below are T cell receptor beta chains from one sample, sequenced in a study of glioma-infiltrating T cells after dendritic cell vaccination. The repertoire was sequenced with immunoSEQ multiplex PCR; TCRdb's copy has only in-frame clones and lacks some. This table has roughly 51,000 clones, roughly 85% appearing once. Source: blood, taken before dendritic cell vaccination. The receptor set was obtained from a human donor with glioblastoma. CDR3s include the opening cysteine and the closing phenylalanine or tryptophan. Each record gives: D gene, V gene, J gene, CDR3 DNA, CDR3 protein. A D gene is named only where the DNA matches it firmly.

-,TRBV9,TRBJ2-7,TGTGCCAGCAGCGACACCTACGAGCAGTACTTC,CASSDTYEQYF
TRBD2,TRBV10-3,TRBJ2-1,TGTGCCATCAGGAGCGGGAGGGGAGACAATGAGCAGTTCTTC,CAIRSGRGDNEQFF
-,TRBV10-3,TRBJ1-2,TGTGCCATCAGTGACCACATTACCGGGGACAATGGCTACACCTTC,CAISDHITGDNGYTF
-,TRBV7-7,TRBJ2-2,TGTGCTAGCAGTCAGGGGAGGGGTTACACCGGGGAGCTGTTTTTT,CASSQGRGYTGELFF
-,TRBV5-1,TRBJ2-2,TGCGCCAGCAGCTTGCTGGGGGGACCCACCGGGGAGCTGTTTTTT,CASSLLGGPTGELFF
TRBD1,TRBV10-3,TRBJ2-7,TGTGCCATCGGTACAGGGGTCCTCAGCTCCTACGAGCAGTACTTC,CAIGTGVLSSYEQYF
TRBD1,TRBV29-1,TRBJ1-1,TGCAGCGTTGACAGGACAGGGGGTGTGAACACTGAAGCTTTCTTT,CSVDRTGGVNTEAFF
TRBD1,TRBV27,TRBJ2-7,TGTGCCAGCAGTTTATCGCTCGGACAGGGTAACGAGCAGTACTTC,CASSLSLGQGNEQYF
TRBD1,TRBV7-8,TRBJ1-4,TGTGCCAGCAGCTTAGTGAGGACAGGGGAAAAACTGTTTTTT,CASSLVRTGEKLFF
-,TRBV5-8,TRBJ1-2,TGTGCCAGCAGACCTCAGGGGACTAACTATGGCTACACCTTC,CASRPQGTNYGYTF
TRBD2,TRBV29-1,TRBJ2-3,TGCAGGGAGTATCGGGACATCCGAGGACTAGCGGGAGGACCAGGTGGCACAGATACGCAGTATTTT,CREYRDIRGLAGGPGGTDTQYF